These T cell receptor beta chains were read from a single sample in a study of shared clonotypes between healthy human individuals. Data came from immunoSEQ multiplex PCR; TCRdb stores just in-frame clones and leaves some out. The data hold about 2.3 million clones, with 90% to 95% observed a single time. Sequenced material: naive CD4+ T cells from PBMCs. The receptors stem from a man aged 18 to 30 in good health. Some clones in this sample may be carry-over from other donors' samples. Both conserved end residues are part of each CDR3. The D gene is left open where the match is weak.

v_gene,d_gene,j_gene,CDR3nt,CDR3aa
TRBV5-4,TRBD1,TRBJ2-1,TGTGCCACTGGGACAGGGGCGAGCTCCTACAATGAGCAGTTCTTC,CATGTGASSYNEQFF
TRBV7-2,TRBD2,TRBJ2-2,TGTGCCAGCAGCCGACTAGCGGGAGACAGGGAGCTGTTTTTT,CASSRLAGDRELFF
TRBV20-1,-,TRBJ1-4,TGCAGTGCTAGCAAGAATGAAAAACTGTTTTTT,CSASKNEKLFF
TRBV12-5,TRBD1,TRBJ1-1,TGTGCTAGTGGTTTGGACAGGGGGAGTGGGAACACTGAAGCTTTCTTT,CASGLDRGSGNTEAFF
TRBV5-1,-,TRBJ1-4,TGCGCCAGCAGCCCCGGTGCGCTTAATGAAAAACTGTTTTTT,CASSPGALNEKLFF
TRBV30,TRBD1,TRBJ2-1,TGTGCCTGGACCCTGGGACAGGGCCCCTACAATGAGCAGTTCTTC,CAWTLGQGPYNEQFF
TRBV7-7,TRBD2,TRBJ2-1,TGTGCCAGCAGCTCGAACCTAGCGGCCGAGCAGTTCTTC,CASSSNLAAEQFF
TRBV23-1,-,TRBJ2-1,TGCGCCAGCAGTCTCACGAGGCACACCGAGCAGTTCTTC,CASSLTRHTEQFF
TRBV6-6,-,TRBJ1-1,TGTGCCAGCATGCCGTGGGCAGGCGAAACTGAAGCTTTCTTT,CASMPWAGETEAFF
TRBV28,-,TRBJ2-3,TGTGCCAGCAGTGATTACAGGGCCTCAAGCACAGATACGCAGTATTTT,CASSDYRASSTDTQYF